The clone carrying this T cell receptor beta chain was recorded once. Its antigen is unknown. Germline V gives CDR1 KGHSH, CDR2 LQKENI. The CDR3 sequence is 13 residues long. Losses at the gene ends were 3 bases for V and 5 bases for J; bases not matched to a gene: 1. Treatment meaning: roughly ten-day PBMC culture with coronavirus spike peptide pools or control peptides (ViraFEST assay). CD4+ T cells that had been cultured provided DNA sequenced with the Oncomine TCR Beta short-read assay. TCRdb re-called the PCR reads through MiXCR, storing one row per CDR3 protein. The data show about 20,000 distinct CDR3 sequences, over 50% seen once. The sample originates from a study of vaccination and CD4 T cells after COVID-19. Study-wide context: Recovered patients in the cohort numbered six men and four women, two of them Hispanic. Overlapping spike peptides served as the stimulus for the cells. These peptides came from SARS-CoV-2 and from the common cold coronaviruses HCoV-NL63, HCoV-OC43 and HCoV-229E. The study, taken as a whole, reports: Only post-vaccination samples contained a median about 86% of the reactive clones in convalescent patients.

Specimen: CD4+ T cells from blood, cultured in vitro. The origin of this receptor is a human donor who had recovered from COVID-19. The chain employs TRBV18 and TRBJ1-1; 9 nucleotides line up with TRBD1. DNA of the CDR3: TGTGCCAGCTCACCCGGACAGGGGACTGAAGCTTTCTTT. Translation gives CASSPGQGTEAFF.